The table lists the clone carrying this T cell receptor beta chain with a few counts. The target antigen is unknown. The CDR3 has 12 residues. The junction had 2 bases not matched to a gene; V was cut back by 2 bases and J by 8 bases. Germline-derived CDR1 and CDR2 are SGHAT and FQNNGV. This entry is derived from a study of vaccination and CD4 T cells after COVID-19. Overall study context: Blood was drawn a median roughly 68 days post second dose, range 14 to 241.

Study-wide points: Looking at convalescent patients, a median around 86% of reactive clones were present only post-vaccination.

Cultured CD4+ T-cell DNA underwent Oncomine TCR Beta short-read sequencing. The genomic DNA was obtained from cultured CD4+ T cells by extraction with the QIAamp micro DNA kit. TCRdb used MiXCR to reprocess the PCR reads, holding one entry per CDR3 protein. The sample contains approximately 14,000 distinct CDR3 sequences, 34% of which appear only once. Treatment in this sample: roughly nine-day PBMC culture with coronavirus spike peptide pools or control peptides (ViraFEST assay). Wells that each held approximately 2.1 million PBMCs were cultured with roughly 9.5 IU/ml IL-2 and approximately 9.6 ug/ml peptide pools.

This rearrangement joins TRBV11-2 to TRBJ1-2; 7 nucleotides align to TRBD1. The sequence came from a human donor with COVID-19. Source material: cultured CD4+ T cells from blood. The CDR3 spells CASSLQGGGYTF. The DNA of the CDR3 is TGTGCCAGCAGCTTACAGGGGGGCGGCTACACCTTC.